This is a list of T cell receptor beta chains from one sample in a study of T cells in Graves' hyperthyroidism and ophthalmopathy. TCRdb called the multiplex PCR reads again in MiXCR, with one record for every CDR3 protein. Counted here are about 360,000 distinct CDR3 sequences, roughly 14% occurring once; the ten biggest clones make up 20%. The sequenced sample consisted of blood. These TCRs come from a man aged 25-45 years with Graves' hyperthyroidism that later progressed to Graves' ophthalmopathy. Both conserved end residues are part of each CDR3. The D gene is left open where the match is weak. Size is omitted from some rows. Given values are once, few, many or a class for expanded clones.

d_gene,v_gene,abundance,j_gene,CDR3nt,CDR3aa
TRBD2,TRBV20-1,many,TRBJ2-2,TGCAGTGCTAGACTAGCGGGGAATGTCGGGGAGCTGTTTTTT,CSARLAGNVGELFF
.,TRBV7-6,few,TRBJ1-3,TGTGCCAGCAGCCCGTCTCCAACACGGCTTGGATACACCATATATTTT,CASSPSPTRLGYTIYF
.,TRBV5-4,few,TRBJ2-1,TGTGCCAGCAGCCTGGAGCAGCTGAGTTACAATGAGCAGTTCTTC,CASSLEQLSYNEQFF
.,TRBV11-2,many,TRBJ1-4,TGTGCCAGCAGCTTAGATGGATCTTATGAAAAACTGTTTTTT,CASSLDGSYEKLFF
.,TRBV11-2,.,TRBJ1-6,TGTGCCAGCGGGTCCTATAATCCACCCCTCCACTTT,CASGSYNPPLHF
TRBD2,TRBV28,many,TRBJ2-3,TGTGCCAGCAGGGGCAGCGGGGGCACAGATACGCAGTATTTT,CASRGSGGTDTQYF
.,TRBV29-1,many,TRBJ2-1,TGCAGCGTGCGCCGGGACACCTACAATGAGCAGTTCTTC,CSVRRDTYNEQFF
TRBD2,TRBV6-1,many,TRBJ2-1,TGTGCCAGCAGTGCTCCCCGGGGGGGCCTCTACAATGAGCAGTTCTTC,CASSAPRGGLYNEQFF
TRBD2,TRBV25-1,.,TRBJ2-1,TGTGCCAGCAGTGACCCCCTAGCGGGGGGGAATAATGAGCAGTTCTTC,CASSDPLAGGNNEQFF
.,TRBV12-3/TRBV12-4,few,TRBJ1-5,TGTGCCAGCAGTTTAAGTCTCCCAACCCAGCATTTT,CASSLSLPTQHF
.,TRBV5-1,.,TRBJ2-2,TGCGCCAGCAGCTTGGTGCCAGGAGCCGGGAACACCGGGGAGCTGTTTTTT,CASSLVPGAGNTGELFF
.,TRBV12-3/TRBV12-4,few,TRBJ2-1,TGTGCCAGCAGTTTGCCGGGGGCGTGGAATGAGCAGTTCTTC,CASSLPGAWNEQFF
.,TRBV5-1,many,TRBJ2-3,TGCGCCAGCAGCTTGGCCGCGGGAAGCACAGATACGCAGTATTTT,CASSLAAGSTDTQYF
.,TRBV7-9,many,TRBJ2-7,TGTGCCAGCAGCCTCTGGACAGACGAGCAGTACTTC,CASSLWTDEQYF
.,TRBV5-5,.,TRBJ2-1,TGTGCCAGCAGTTCGACAGGAGACTCCTACAATGAGCAGTTCTTC,CASSSTGDSYNEQFF
.,TRBV12-5,many,TRBJ1-2,TGTGCTAGTGGTTTGCTAGTTAGGGGCTACTATGGCTACACCTTC,CASGLLVRGYYGYTF
.,TRBV3-1,many,TRBJ2-5,TGTGCCAGCAGCCAAGAAGGGACGGGAGCACAAGAGACCCAGTACTTC,CASSQEGTGAQETQYF
.,TRBV28,many,TRBJ2-7,TGTGCCAGCAGTTTCTCGTACAGGGAAGCCTACGAGCAGTACTTC,CASSFSYREAYEQYF
.,TRBV7-9,many,TRBJ2-7,TGTGCCAGCAGCCTAGCACAGGGCGTTGGCGAGCAGTACTTC,CASSLAQGVGEQYF
TRBD1,TRBV2,many,TRBJ2-7,TGTGCCAGCAGAAGACAGGGGATCGACGAGCAGTACTTC,CASRRQGIDEQYF
.,TRBV6-6,many,TRBJ1-2,TGTGCCAGCAGTTACGGTGGGCCACGGTATGGCTACACCTTC,CASSYGGPRYGYTF
.,TRBV4-1,few,TRBJ2-1,TGCGCCAGCAGCCACGGTGACAGGGACTGGATCGATGAGCAGTTCTTC,CASSHGDRDWIDEQFF
TRBD1,TRBV5-1,.,TRBJ1-6,TGCGCCAGCAGCCTATTAGACAGGGCATTTGGTTCACCCCTCCACTTT,CASSLLDRAFGSPLHF
TRBD2,TRBV7-9,few,TRBJ2-2,TGTGCCAGCAGCTCCCATTGGGGACTAGCGGGGACTACCGGGGAGCTGTTTTTT,CASSSHWGLAGTTGELFF
TRBD1,TRBV13,few,TRBJ2-4,TGTGCCAGCAGCCGCTGGACAGGGGGCGTGGACATTCAGTACTTC,CASSRWTGGVDIQYF
TRBD1,TRBV24-1,few,TRBJ1-5,TGTGCCACCAGTGAGGCAGGGGGGCATCAGCCCCAGCATTTT,CATSEAGGHQPQHF
.,TRBV4-1,.,TRBJ1-5,TGCGCCAGCAGCCAAGAATGGGGGCAGGGTCAGCCCCAGCATTTT,CASSQEWGQGQPQHF
.,TRBV11-3,many,TRBJ2-2,TGTGCCAGCAGCTTAGGGGCCGACACCGGGGAGCTGTTTTTT,CASSLGADTGELFF
.,TRBV25-1,few,TRBJ1-6,TGTGCCAGCAGTTCAACAGGCCAAAATTCACCCCTCCACTTT,CASSSTGQNSPLHF
TRBD1,TRBV6-5,.,TRBJ2-1,TGTGCCAGCAGTTACTCCGGGGCAGGGGGCAAAAATGAGCAGTTCTTC,CASSYSGAGGKNEQFF
.,TRBV7-9,.,TRBJ2-7,TGTGCCAGCAGCTTGGGAACCCCCCTCTACGAGCAGTACTTC,CASSLGTPLYEQYF
TRBD1,TRBV7-8,many,TRBJ1-1,TGTGCCAGCAGCTTAAGGGACAGGGCGTTGGCTGAAGCTTTCTTT,CASSLRDRALAEAFF
.,TRBV5-1,many,TRBJ2-3,TGCGCCAGCAGCTTGGCCGGGCAGGGAACCACCGATACGCAGTATTTT,CASSLAGQGTTDTQYF
.,TRBV5-1,few,TRBJ1-4,TGCGCCAGCAGCTTGGCGGGGGCAGTCGATGTGGAAAAACTGTTTTTT,CASSLAGAVDVEKLFF
.,TRBV28,few,TRBJ1-4,TGTGCCAGCAGTTTCTCGGGGGGGAGTGAAAAACTGTTTTTT,CASSFSGGSEKLFF
TRBD1,TRBV3-1,many,TRBJ2-2,TGTGCCAGCAGCCAAGTCGACAGGGTGGAAGCCGGGGAGCTGTTTTTT,CASSQVDRVEAGELFF
.,TRBV29-1,many,TRBJ1-1,TGCAGCGTTGACAGGGCCGCTCTCACTGAAGCTTTCTTT,CSVDRAALTEAFF
.,TRBV4-2,many,TRBJ2-1,TGTGCCAGCAGCCAATTTCAGGGTTTGAGTAATGAGCAGTTCTTC,CASSQFQGLSNEQFF
TRBD2,TRBV13,.,TRBJ2-7,TGTGCCAGCAGCTTAGAACTAGCGGGGGGTTACGAGCAGTACTTC,CASSLELAGGYEQYF
TRBD2,TRBV20-1,many,TRBJ2-3,TGCAGTGCTAGACCTCCGAGGGAGGGGACGCAGTATTTT,CSARPPREGTQYF
.,TRBV19,few,TRBJ1-1,TGTGCCAGTAGTATAGATCTATGGTTAGATGAAGCTTTCTTT,CASSIDLWLDEAFF